This T cell receptor beta chain emerged from a study of blood T cell repertoires in COVID-19. Study-wide context: Samples representing acute and convalescent COVID-19 were sourced from the United States, Italy and Spain.

Under the authors' procedure: How many nucleated cells were present was estimated from reference gene primer amplification. Produced via immunoSEQ multiplex PCR; TCRdb's table is partial and in-frame only. V, J and clone size derive from that table, while D and trimming were established from the DNA sequence. This table holds some 340,000 clones, 85% to 95% found once. Germline assignment: CDR1 MNHEY and CDR2 SVGAGI. The length of the CDR3 is 13 residues. Trimming cost V 10 bases and J 2 bases, with 14 bases left between them. The receptor was derived from a woman aged 25 to 45 who had been exposed to COVID-19. The rearrangement links TRBV6-5 to TRBJ1-2; D might be TRBD1 (6 bases). Material: PBMCs or T cells enriched from blood (not recorded which). In DNA, the CDR3 is TGTGCCACCTCTGGGGGCAGGAACTATGGCTACACCTTC. Its protein is CATSGGRNYGYTF.